Reported below is one T cell receptor beta chain. The sample is drawn from a study of blood T cell repertoires in COVID-19. Method: immunoSEQ multiplex PCR; TCRdb's copy keeps in-frame clones and lacks some. Here the sample spans a few hundred thousand clones, about 86% being singletons. The material sequenced was PBMCs or T cells enriched from blood (not recorded which). The TCR originated in a woman between 50 and 59 years old who had recovered from COVID-19.

CDR3 sequence (DNA): TGTGCCAGTGAACCGGGACTAGCGTTCAATGAGCAGTTCTTC. It yields the protein CASEPGLAFNEQFF. This chain links TRBV2 with TRBJ2-1; 10 nucleotides align to TRBD2. Germline V CDR1 and CDR2: SNHLY, FYNNEI. The CDR3 sequence is 14 residues long. Unmatched junction bases numbered 8, after V lost 9 bases and J lost 6 bases.